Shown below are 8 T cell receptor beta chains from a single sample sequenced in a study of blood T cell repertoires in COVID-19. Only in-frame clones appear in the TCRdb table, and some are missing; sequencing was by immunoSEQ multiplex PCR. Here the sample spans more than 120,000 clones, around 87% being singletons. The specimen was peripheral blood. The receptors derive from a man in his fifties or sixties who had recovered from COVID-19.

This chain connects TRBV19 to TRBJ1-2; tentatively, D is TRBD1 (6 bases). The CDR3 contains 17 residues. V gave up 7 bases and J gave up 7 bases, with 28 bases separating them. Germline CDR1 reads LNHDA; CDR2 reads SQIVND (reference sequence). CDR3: CASTLDSMSFRTGGYTF. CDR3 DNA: TGTGCCAGTACTTTGGACAGCATGTCATTTCGAACGGGTGGCTACACCTTC.

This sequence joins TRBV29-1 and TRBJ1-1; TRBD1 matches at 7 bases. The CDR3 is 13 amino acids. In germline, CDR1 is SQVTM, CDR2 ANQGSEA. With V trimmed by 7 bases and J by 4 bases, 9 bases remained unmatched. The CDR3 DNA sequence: TGCAGCGGCACCCCCTCAGGGGGCACTGAAGCTTTCTTT. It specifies CSGTPSGGTEAFF.

The chain's CDR3 is CASSHNWAAEQYF. CDR3 nucleotides: TGTGCCAGCAGCCATAACTGGGCCGCCGAGCAGTACTTC. The chain recombines TRBV14 with TRBJ2-7; D is uncertain. This CDR3 spans 13 amino acids. The ends were cut back, 3 bases at V and 6 bases at J, with 12 bases in the middle. The germline CDR1 and CDR2 sequences are SGHDN and FVKESK.

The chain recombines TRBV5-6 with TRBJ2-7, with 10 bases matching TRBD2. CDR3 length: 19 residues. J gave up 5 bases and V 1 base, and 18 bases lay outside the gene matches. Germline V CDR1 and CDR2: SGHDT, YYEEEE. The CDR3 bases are TGTGCCAGCAGCTTGTTGCGGCTAGCGGGGGAGATCGAAGCAGACGAGCAGTACTTC. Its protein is CASSLLRLAGEIEADEQYF.

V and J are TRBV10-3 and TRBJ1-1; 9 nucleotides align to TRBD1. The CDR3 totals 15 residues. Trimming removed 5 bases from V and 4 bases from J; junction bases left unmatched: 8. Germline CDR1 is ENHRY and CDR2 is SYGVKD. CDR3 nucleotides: TGTGCCATCAGTCTCGGGACAGGGTTGGGCACTGAAGCTTTCTTT. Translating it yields CAISLGTGLGTEAFF.

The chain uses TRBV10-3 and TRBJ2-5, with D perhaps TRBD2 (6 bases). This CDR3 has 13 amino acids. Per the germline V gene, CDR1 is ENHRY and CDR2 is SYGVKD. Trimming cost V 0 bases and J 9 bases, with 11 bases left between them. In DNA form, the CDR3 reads TGTGCCATCAGTGAGTCGCGCTCGGGGGCCCAGTACTTC. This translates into CAISESRSGAQYF.

CDR3 DNA: TGTGCCAGCAGTTACTCGACAGTGCGGGAGACCCAGTACTTC. Protein: CASSYSTVRETQYF. The V call is TRBV6-2 or TRBV6-3, the J call TRBJ2-5; weak D call: TRBD1 (5 bases). Trimming cost V 0 bases and J 5 bases, with 10 bases left between them. The length of the CDR3 is 14 residues. Germline V gene data show CDR1 as MNHEY and CDR2 as SVGEGT.

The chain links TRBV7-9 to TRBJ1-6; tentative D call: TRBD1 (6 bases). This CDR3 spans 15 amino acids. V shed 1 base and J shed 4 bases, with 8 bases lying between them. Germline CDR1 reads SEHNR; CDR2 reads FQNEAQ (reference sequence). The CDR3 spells CASSLGQVYNSPLHF. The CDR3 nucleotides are TGTGCCAGCAGCTTAGGACAGGTTTATAATTCACCCCTCCACTTT.